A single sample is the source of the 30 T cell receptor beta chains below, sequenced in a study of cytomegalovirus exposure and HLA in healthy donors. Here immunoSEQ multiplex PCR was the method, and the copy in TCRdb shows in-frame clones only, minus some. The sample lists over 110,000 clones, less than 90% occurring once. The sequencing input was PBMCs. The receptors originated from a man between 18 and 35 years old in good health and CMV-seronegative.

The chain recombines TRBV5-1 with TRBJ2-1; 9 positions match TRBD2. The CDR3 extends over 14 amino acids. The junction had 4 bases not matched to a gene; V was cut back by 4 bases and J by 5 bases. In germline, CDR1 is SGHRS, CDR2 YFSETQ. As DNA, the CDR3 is TGCGCCAGCAGCCCCAGGACTAGCGACAATGAGCAGTTCTTC. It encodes CASSPRTSDNEQFF.

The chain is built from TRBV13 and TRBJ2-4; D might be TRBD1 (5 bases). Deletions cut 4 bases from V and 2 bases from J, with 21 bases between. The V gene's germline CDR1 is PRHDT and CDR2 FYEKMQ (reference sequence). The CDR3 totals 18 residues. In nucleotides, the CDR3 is TGTGCCAGCAGCTGGGGCGGTAGGGGCCCCTTGTCCAAAAACATTCAGTACTTC. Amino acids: CASSWGGRGPLSKNIQYF.

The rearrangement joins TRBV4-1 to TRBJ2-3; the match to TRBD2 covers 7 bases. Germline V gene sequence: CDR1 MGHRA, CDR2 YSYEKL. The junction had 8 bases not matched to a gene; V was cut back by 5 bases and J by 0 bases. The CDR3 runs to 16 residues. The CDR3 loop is CASSFRLALSTDTQYF. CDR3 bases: TGCGCCAGCAGCTTCCGACTAGCCTTGAGCACAGATACGCAGTATTTT.

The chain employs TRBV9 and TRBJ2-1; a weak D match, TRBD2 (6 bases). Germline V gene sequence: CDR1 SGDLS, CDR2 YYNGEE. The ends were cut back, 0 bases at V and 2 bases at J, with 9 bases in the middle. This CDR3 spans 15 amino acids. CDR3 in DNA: TGTGCCAGCAGCGTAGGCGGGGACGCCTACAATGAGCAGTTCTTC. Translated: CASSVGGDAYNEQFF.

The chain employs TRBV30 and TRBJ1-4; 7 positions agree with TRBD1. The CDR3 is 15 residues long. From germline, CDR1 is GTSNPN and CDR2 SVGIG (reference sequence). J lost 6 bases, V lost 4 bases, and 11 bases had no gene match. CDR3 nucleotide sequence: TGTGCCTGGACCCGAAAGGGGGCATTTGATGAAAAACTGTTTTTT. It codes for CAWTRKGAFDEKLFF.

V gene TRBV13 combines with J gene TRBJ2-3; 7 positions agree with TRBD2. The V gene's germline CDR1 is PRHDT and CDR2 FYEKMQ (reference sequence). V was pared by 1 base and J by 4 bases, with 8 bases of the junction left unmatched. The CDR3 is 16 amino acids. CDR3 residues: CASSLALGGSPDTQYF. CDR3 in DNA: TGTGCCAGCAGCTTAGCACTGGGCGGGAGCCCAGATACGCAGTATTTT.

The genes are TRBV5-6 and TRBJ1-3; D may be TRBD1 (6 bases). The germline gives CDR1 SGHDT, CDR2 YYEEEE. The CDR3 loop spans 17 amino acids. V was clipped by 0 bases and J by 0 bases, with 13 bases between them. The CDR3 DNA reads TGTGCCAGCAGCTTGGCCGGACAGCTGAACTCTGGAAACACCATATATTTT. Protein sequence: CASSLAGQLNSGNTIYF.

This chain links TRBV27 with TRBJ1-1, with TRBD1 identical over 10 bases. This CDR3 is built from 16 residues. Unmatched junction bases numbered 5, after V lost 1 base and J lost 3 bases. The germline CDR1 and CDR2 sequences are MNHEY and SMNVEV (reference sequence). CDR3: CASSLYGTGADTEAFF. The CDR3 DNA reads TGTGCCAGCAGTTTATACGGGACAGGGGCAGACACTGAAGCTTTCTTT.

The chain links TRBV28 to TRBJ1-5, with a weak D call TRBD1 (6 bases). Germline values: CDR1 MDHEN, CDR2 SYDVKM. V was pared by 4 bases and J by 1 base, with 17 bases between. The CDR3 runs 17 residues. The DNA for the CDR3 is TGTGCCAGCAGTTCACTAGGTACAGGGCTAAGCAATCAGCCCCAGCATTTT. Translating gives CASSSLGTGLSNQPQHF. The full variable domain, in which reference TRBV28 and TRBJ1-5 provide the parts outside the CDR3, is DVKVTQSSRYLVKRTGEKVFLECVQDMDHENMFWYRQDPGLGLRLIYFSYDVKMKEKGDIPEGYSVSREKKERFSLILESASTNQTSMYLCASSSLGTGLSNQPQHFGDGTRLSIL.

This CDR3 is CAIKSQTGGNEKLFF. The CDR3 coding sequence is TGTGCCATCAAGTCTCAGACAGGGGGCAATGAAAAACTGTTTTTT. The genes are TRBV10-3 and TRBJ1-4; 10 nucleotides agree with TRBD1. Germline-derived CDR1 and CDR2 are ENHRY and SYGVKD. The J segment lost 5 bases and the V segment lost 7 bases, leaving 7 bases of the junction unmatched. The CDR3 is made up of 15 amino acids.

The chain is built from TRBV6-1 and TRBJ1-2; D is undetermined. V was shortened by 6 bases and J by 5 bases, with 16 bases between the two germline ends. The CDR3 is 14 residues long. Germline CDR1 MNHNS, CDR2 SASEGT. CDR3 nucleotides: TGTGCCAGCAGCACACTCCAGGCAGAATATGGCTACACCTTC. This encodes CASSTLQAEYGYTF.

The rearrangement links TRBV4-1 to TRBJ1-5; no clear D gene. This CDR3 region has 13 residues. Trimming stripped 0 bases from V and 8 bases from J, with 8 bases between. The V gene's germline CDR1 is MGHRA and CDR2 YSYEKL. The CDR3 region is CASSQDREEPQHF. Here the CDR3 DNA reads TGCGCCAGCAGCCAAGATCGGGAAGAGCCCCAGCATTTT.

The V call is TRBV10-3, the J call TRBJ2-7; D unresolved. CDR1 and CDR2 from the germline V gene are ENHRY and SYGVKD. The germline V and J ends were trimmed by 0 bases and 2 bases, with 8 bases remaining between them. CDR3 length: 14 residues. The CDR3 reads CAISESLTAYEQYF. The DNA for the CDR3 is TGTGCCATCAGTGAGTCGTTAACGGCCTACGAGCAGTACTTC.

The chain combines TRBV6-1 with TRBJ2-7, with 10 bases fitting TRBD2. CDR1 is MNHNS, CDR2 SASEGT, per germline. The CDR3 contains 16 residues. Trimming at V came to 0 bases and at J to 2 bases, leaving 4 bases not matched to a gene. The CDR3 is CASSEARLAGAYEQYF. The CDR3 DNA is TGTGCCAGCAGTGAAGCTCGCCTAGCGGGAGCCTACGAGCAGTACTTC.

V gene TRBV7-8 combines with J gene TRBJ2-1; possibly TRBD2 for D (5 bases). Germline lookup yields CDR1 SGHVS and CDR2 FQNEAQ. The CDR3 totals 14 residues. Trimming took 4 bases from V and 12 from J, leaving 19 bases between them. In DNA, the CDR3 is TGTGCCAGCAGCTCAAGGGTAGCCGGGGAACGGCAGTTCTTC. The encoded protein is CASSSRVAGERQFF.

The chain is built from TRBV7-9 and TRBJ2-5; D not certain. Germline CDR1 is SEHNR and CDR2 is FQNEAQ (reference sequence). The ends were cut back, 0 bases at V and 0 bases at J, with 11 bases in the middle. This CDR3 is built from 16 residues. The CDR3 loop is CASSLARGGYQETQYF. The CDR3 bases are TGTGCCAGCAGCTTAGCCCGTGGCGGCTACCAAGAGACCCAGTACTTC. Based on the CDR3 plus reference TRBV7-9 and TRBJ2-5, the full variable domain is DTGVSQNPRHKITKRGQNVTFRCDPISEHNRLYWYRQTLGQGPEFLTYFQNEAQLEKSRLLSDRFSAERPKGSFSTLEIQRTEQGDSAMYLCASSLARGGYQETQYFGPGTRLLVL.

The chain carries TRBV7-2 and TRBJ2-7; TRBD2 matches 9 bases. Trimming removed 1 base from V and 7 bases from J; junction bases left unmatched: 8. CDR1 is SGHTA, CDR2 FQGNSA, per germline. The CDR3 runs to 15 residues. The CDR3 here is CASSLVPSGVGEQYF. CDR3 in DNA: TGTGCCAGCAGCTTAGTCCCTAGCGGGGTGGGTGAGCAGTACTTC. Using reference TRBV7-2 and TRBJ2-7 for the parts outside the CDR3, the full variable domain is GAGVSQSPSNKVTEKGKDVELRCDPISGHTALYWYRQSLGQGLEFLIYFQGNSAPDKSGLPSDRFSAERTGGSVSTLTIQRTQQEDSAVYLCASSLVPSGVGEQYFGPGTRLTVT.

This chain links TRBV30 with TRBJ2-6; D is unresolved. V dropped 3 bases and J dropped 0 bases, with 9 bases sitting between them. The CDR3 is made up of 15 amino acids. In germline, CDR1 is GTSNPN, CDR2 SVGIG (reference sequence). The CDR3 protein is CAWRSAGSGANVLTF. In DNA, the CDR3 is TGTGCCTGGAGGTCCGCAGGCTCTGGGGCCAACGTCCTGACTTTC.

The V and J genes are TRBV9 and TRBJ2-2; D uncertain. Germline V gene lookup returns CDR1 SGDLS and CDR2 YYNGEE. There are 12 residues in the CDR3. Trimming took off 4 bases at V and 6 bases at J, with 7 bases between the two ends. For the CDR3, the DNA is TGTGCCAGCAGCCCCTTCGCCGGGGAGCTGTTTTTT. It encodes CASSPFAGELFF.

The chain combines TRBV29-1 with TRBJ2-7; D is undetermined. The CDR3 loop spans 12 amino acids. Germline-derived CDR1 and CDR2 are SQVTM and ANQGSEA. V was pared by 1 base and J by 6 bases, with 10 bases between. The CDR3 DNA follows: TGCAGCGTTGAAGGGTCCGGTGGCGAGCAGTACTTC. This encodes CSVEGSGGEQYF.

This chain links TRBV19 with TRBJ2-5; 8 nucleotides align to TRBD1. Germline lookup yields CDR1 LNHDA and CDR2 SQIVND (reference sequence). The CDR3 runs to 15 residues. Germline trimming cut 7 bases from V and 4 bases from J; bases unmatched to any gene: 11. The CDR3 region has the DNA TGTGCCAGTACCCAGGACAGGGAAGGTCGAGAGACCCAGTACTTC. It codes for CASTQDREGRETQYF.

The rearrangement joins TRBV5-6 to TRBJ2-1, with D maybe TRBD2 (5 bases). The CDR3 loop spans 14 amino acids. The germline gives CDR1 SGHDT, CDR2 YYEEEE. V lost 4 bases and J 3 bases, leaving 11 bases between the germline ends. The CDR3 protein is CASSQRVNYNEQFF. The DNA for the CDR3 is TGTGCCAGCAGCCAGAGGGTAAACTACAATGAGCAGTTCTTC.

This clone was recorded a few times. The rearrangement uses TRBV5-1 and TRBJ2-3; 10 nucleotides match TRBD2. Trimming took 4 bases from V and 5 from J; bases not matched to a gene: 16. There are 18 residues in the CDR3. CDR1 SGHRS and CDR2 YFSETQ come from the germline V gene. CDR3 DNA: TGCGCCAGCAGCGACTACCGACTAGCGGGCGAATTCCGAGATACGCAGTATTTT. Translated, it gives CASSDYRLAGEFRDTQYF.

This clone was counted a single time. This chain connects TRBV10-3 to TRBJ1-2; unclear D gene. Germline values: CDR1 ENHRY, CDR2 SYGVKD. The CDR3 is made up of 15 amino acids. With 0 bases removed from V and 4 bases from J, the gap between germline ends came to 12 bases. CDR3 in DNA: TGTGCCATCAGTGAGTCGCGGGGTGCGGGCTATGGCTACACCTTC. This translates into CAISESRGAGYGYTF.

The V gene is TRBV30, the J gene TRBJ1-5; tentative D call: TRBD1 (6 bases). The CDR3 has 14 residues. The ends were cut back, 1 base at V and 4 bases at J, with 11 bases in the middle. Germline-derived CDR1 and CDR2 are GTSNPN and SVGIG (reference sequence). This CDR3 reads CAWSAGQWNQPQHF. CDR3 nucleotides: TGTGCCTGGAGTGCCGGACAGTGGAATCAGCCCCAGCATTTT.

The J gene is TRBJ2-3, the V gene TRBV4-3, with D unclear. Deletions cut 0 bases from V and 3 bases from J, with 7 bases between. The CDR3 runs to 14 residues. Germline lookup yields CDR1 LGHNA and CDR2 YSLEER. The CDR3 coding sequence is TGCGCCAGCAGCCAAGAGCGCCGGACAGATACGCAGTATTTT. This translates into CASSQERRTDTQYF.

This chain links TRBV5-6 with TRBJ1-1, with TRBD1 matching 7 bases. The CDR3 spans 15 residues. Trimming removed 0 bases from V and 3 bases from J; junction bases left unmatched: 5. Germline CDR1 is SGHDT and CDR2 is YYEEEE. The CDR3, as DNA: TGTGCCAGCAGCTTGGGACAGGGTTCGGACACTGAAGCTTTCTTT. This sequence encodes CASSLGQGSDTEAFF.

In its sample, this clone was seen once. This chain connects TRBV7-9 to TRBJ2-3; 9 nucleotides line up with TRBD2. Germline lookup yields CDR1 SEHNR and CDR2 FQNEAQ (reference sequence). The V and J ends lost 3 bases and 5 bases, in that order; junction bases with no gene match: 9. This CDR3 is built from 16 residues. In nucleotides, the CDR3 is TGTGCCAGCAGCTTCCCTCCGGGGCGGGGGGGAGATACGCAGTATTTT. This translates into CASSFPPGRGGDTQYF.

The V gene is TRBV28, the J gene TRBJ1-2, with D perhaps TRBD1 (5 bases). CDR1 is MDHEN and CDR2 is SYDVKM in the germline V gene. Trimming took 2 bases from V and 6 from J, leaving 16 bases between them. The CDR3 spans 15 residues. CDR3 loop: CASSLHPTGGNGYTF. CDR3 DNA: TGTGCCAGCAGTTTACACCCTACAGGAGGGAATGGCTACACCTTC.

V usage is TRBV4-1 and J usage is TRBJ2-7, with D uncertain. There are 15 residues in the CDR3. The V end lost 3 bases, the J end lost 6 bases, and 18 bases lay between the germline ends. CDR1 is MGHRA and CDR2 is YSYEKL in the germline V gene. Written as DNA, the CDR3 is TGCGCCAGCAGCCAGGAAACCCGATGGGCAGGCGAGCAGTACTTC. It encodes CASSQETRWAGEQYF.